Presented here are 10 T cell receptor beta chains from one specimen sequenced in a study of blood T cell repertoires in COVID-19. The protocol was immunoSEQ multiplex PCR, while the TCRdb copy is restricted to in-frame clones and leaves out a portion. The sample yields 250,000 to 350,000 clones, roughly 89% seen once. Sequencing used peripheral blood. The receptors here all came from a woman aged 40 to 49 who had recovered from COVID-19.

This rearrangement joins TRBV5-1 to TRBJ2-7; D unclear. This CDR3 spans 14 amino acids. Germline CDR1 reads SGHRS; CDR2 reads YFSETQ. Trimming cost V 0 bases and J 3 bases, with 10 bases left between them. DNA for the CDR3: TGCGCCAGCAGCTTGGCTACAGAGTTCTACGAGCAGTACTTC. Translating it yields CASSLATEFYEQYF.

V gene TRBV27 combines with J gene TRBJ2-5, with TRBD2 identical over 11 bases. The CDR3 length is 14 residues. Germline CDR1 is MNHEY and CDR2 is SMNVEV (reference sequence). Trimming cost V 10 bases and J 4 bases; bases outside gene matches: 8. In DNA, the CDR3 is TGTGCCACCTCACTAGCGGGAGTTGGAGAGACCCAGTACTTC. It is translated as CATSLAGVGETQYF.

This chain links TRBV27 with TRBJ2-7, with TRBD1 matching 7 bases. The germline V gene has CDR1 MNHEY and CDR2 SMNVEV (reference sequence). V shed 5 bases and J 2 bases; nucleotides not matched to a gene: 6. The CDR3 extends over 14 amino acids. For the CDR3, the DNA is TGTGCCAGCAGTGACGGGACAGCCACCTACGAGCAGTACTTC. It codes for CASSDGTATYEQYF.

This clone was recorded a few times. CDR3 protein: CASRGRGQLLQQPQHF. The CDR3, as DNA: TGTGCCAGCAGGGGCCGTGGACAGCTTCTCCAGCAGCCCCAGCATTTT. The rearrangement joins TRBV2 to TRBJ1-5; a weak D match, TRBD1 (6 bases). The CDR3 has 16 amino acids. Germline CDR1 is SNHLY and CDR2 is FYNNEI. Trimming left V 6 bases short and J 7 bases short, with 22 bases between.

V usage is TRBV10-2 and J usage is TRBJ2-1, with 7 bases matching TRBD1. CDR3 length: 13 amino acids. V was clipped by 4 bases and J by 8 bases; unmatched bases: 5. CDR1 and CDR2 from the germline V gene are WSHSY and SAAADI. The CDR3 region is CASSGQGGDEQFF. CDR3 sequence (DNA): TGCGCCAGCAGTGGACAGGGCGGCGATGAGCAGTTCTTC.

The chain employs TRBV7-8 and TRBJ2-1; 10 nucleotides align to TRBD2. The CDR3 length is 16 residues. CDR1 and CDR2 (germline): SGHVS, FQNEAQ. Trimming cost V 3 bases and J 5 bases; bases outside gene matches: 7. The CDR3 loop reads CASSLAWLAGDNEQFF. CDR3 DNA: TGTGCCAGCAGCTTGGCCTGGCTAGCGGGAGACAATGAGCAGTTCTTC.

This clone has a single count. The J gene is TRBJ2-5, the V gene TRBV6-4; 9 bases are a match to TRBD2. The trim removed 10 bases at V and 1 base at J, leaving 25 bases unmatched. CDR3 length: 20 amino acids. Germline V gene data show CDR1 as MRHNA and CDR2 as SNTAGT. The CDR3 bases are TGTGCCACCTACGGAGCCAGTCAGGGCGCGGGGGGGCAGCTCCAAGAGACCCAGTACTTC. Amino acids: CATYGASQGAGGQLQETQYF.

This clone occurred once. The rearrangement uses TRBV2 and TRBJ2-7, with 11 bases identical to TRBD2. This CDR3 spans 15 amino acids. V dropped 7 bases and J dropped 7; count of bases not matched to a gene: 12. From germline, CDR1 is SNHLY and CDR2 FYNNEI. The CDR3: CASNQLAGVSGEQYF. The CDR3 region has the DNA TGTGCCAGCAACCAACTAGCGGGAGTTTCGGGGGAGCAGTACTTC. Full variable domain (rest looked up from reference TRBV2 and TRBJ2-7): EPEVTQTPSHQVTQMGQEVILRCVPISNHLYFYWYRQILGQKVEFLVSFYNNEISEKSEIFDDQFSVERPDGSNFTLKIRSTKLEDSAMYFCASNQLAGVSGEQYFGPGTRLTVT.

This clone was observed a handful of times. The chain links TRBV7-3 to TRBJ2-7; D may be TRBD1 (6 bases). Germline loops: CDR1 SGHTA, CDR2 FQGTGA. The V end was cut by 5 bases, the J end by 0 bases, with 11 bases between. The CDR3 contains 14 residues. The CDR3 nucleotides read TGTGCCAGCAGCCCAGACAGGAGCTCCTACGAGCAGTACTTC. It codes for CASSPDRSSYEQYF.

This clone was observed a few times. The rearrangement joins TRBV19 to TRBJ1-1; D may be TRBD1 (6 bases). V was trimmed by 10 bases and J by 5 bases, leaving 26 bases between them. CDR1 is LNHDA and CDR2 is SQIVND in the germline V gene (reference sequence). The CDR3 loop spans 16 amino acids. CDR3 DNA: TGTGCCACTACAACCAATCCGGGGCAGGGGCGTACTGAAGCTTTCTTT. Translating gives CATTTNPGQGRTEAFF.